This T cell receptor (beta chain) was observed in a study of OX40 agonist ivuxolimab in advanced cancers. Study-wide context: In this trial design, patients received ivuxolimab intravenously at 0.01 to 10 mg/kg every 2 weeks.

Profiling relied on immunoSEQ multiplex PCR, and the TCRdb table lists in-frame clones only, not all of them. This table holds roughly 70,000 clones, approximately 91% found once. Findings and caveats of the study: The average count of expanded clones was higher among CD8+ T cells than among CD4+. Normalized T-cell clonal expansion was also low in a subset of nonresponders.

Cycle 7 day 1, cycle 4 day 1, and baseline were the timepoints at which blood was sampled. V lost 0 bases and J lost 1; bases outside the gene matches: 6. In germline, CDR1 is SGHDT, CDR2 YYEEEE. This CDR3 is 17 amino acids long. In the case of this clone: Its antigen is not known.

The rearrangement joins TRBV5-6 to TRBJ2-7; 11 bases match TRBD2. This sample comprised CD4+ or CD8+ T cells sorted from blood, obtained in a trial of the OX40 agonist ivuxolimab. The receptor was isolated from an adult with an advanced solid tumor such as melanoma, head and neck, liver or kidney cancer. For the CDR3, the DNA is TGTGCCAGCAGCTTGGAAGTACTAGCGGGAGCATCCTACGAGCAGTACTTC. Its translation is CASSLEVLAGASYEQYF.